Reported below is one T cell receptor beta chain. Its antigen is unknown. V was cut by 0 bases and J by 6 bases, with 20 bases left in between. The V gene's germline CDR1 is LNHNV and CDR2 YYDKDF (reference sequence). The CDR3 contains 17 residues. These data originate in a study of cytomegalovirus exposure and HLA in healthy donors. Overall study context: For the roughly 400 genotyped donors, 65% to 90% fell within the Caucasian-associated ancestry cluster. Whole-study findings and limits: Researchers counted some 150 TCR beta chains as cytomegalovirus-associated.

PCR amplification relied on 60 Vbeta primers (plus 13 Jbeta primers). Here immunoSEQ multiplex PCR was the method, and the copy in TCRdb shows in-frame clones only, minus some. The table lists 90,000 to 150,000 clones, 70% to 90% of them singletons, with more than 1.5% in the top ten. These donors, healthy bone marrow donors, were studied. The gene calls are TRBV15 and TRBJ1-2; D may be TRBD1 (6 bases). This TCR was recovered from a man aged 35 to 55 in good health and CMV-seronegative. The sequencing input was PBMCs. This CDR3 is CATSRDLSGQMVNGYTF. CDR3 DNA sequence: TGTGCCACCAGCAGAGATTTAAGCGGACAGATGGTAAATGGCTACACCTTC.